This T cell receptor beta chain was recovered during a study of T cell responses to AZD1222 COVID-19 vaccine (dated by TCRdb to 2020 to 2023). For the wider study: TCR sequencing was performed for roughly 250 trial participants, of whom roughly 200 were given two doses of AZD1222 and around 25 were given two doses of MenACWY control vaccine. Trial participants were enrolled by age into subgroups of 18-55, 56-69 and 70-plus years, and about 150, 27 and 61 TCR-sequenced participants, respectively, were included in these subgroups. The full study reports these points: After two AZD1222 doses, spike-specific TCR breadth and depth were significantly higher than at day 0 and than in MenACWY recipients. Participants were mostly white British, with more females than males. The authors suggested clonal diversity may have been underestimated. The 56-69-year group was small, and its depth increase did not reach significance, likely because of low power. Reportedly, almost half of the unique spike-specific TCRs recognized epitopes lying outside the regions that are mutated in the B.1.351 and B.1.1.7 variants. Because no day 14 peak-response samples were available, repertoires were characterized only after the peak T cell response. Conclusions about previously exposed vaccinees were limited because only six AZD1222 recipients were SARS-CoV-2 seropositive at baseline. The vaccine-associated CD4 TCRs covered the entire spike protein, and the dominant responses fell in regions 160-218 and 743-854.

The CDR3 regions of human TCRbeta chains were analyzed by immunosequencing. On the study's bioinformatics: Repertoire TCRs were matched against a reference library of SARS-CoV-2-specific TCRs generated with the MIRA antigen-specificity platform. Breadth meant the fraction of unique TCRs that were SARS-CoV-2-associated, whereas depth meant the fraction of total T cells that were SARS-CoV-2-associated. Each spike-specific TCR was assigned to its reactive spike region and to a CD4 or CD8 class using the MIRA data. Log10-transformed breadth and depth values were compared by one-way ANOVA with Sidak's multiple comparisons tests. In TCRdb, the immuneACCESS table is reduced to in-frame sequences with V and J assigned. These tables do not hold every clone; where another copy was compared, an unresolved V gene accounts for under half, and the others remain unexplained. V, J and clone size are taken as reported in that table, and D and trimming were inferred from the DNA itself. This sample lists approximately 150,000 clones; 88% were detected once. The ten largest clones take up roughly 5.4% of the sample.

This specimen's time point label, per the study, means: about 28 days (+/-7) after the second vaccine dose. The treatment or condition label of this sample denotes: meningococcal conjugate vaccine given as trial control. The vaccinee samples were drawn from two UK trials, COV001 and COV002, one of which was a single-blind randomized controlled phase 2/3 trial testing AZD1222 (ChAdOx1 nCoV-19) in healthy adults. For TCRbeta chain sequencing, PBMC samples from trial participants were taken at day 0 and at day 28 after the second dose. Counted from cysteine to phenylalanine, this CDR3 has 13 amino acids. CDR3 DNA is the only sequence kept; it has 39 bases, read in frame from the first base. The germline ends are 14 bases apart after V is trimmed by 7 bases and J by 6 bases. According to the germline V gene, CDR1 reads ENHRY and CDR2 reads SYGVKD. Concerning this clone: No antigen is known for it. Base qualities were left out, and no much larger clone turns up one base away.

The sample was peripheral blood, taken 28 days after the second dose of the MenACWY control vaccine. The V and J segments used are TRBV10-3 and TRBJ2-3, with a weak D call of TRBD2 (7 bases match). The sequence derives from an adult who received the MenACWY meningococcal vaccine as a control. The DNA sequence reads TGTGCCATCACAGGGGAGGGAACCGATACGCAGTATTTT. Translated, this is CAITGEGTDTQYF.